This T cell receptor beta chain was retrieved from a study of blood T cell repertoires in COVID-19 (dated by TCRdb to the early 2020s). Context from the whole study: Samples covering the acute and convalescent phases of COVID-19 were provided by collaborators in the United States, Italy and Spain. The repertoires were made available in a free public database intended to serve as a resource for research on the immune response to SARS-CoV-2. The prospective study material was composed of cDNA or gDNA derived from T cells, B-cell-depleted T cells, or PBMCs. Where available, HLA class I and class II types were taken from metadata supplied by the sample provider and were not determined by assay-based typing. Subjects who had been exposed to COVID-19, were actively infected with it, or had recovered from it provided the deeply sampled blood TCRbeta repertoires that made up the dataset. The sample metadata nearly always contained a de-identified subject ID, COVID-19 status, age in years and sex. The samples were drawn from the first 160 participants of the ongoing ImmuneRACE study and from under 1,500 subjects provided by 6 global collaborators.

TCRbeta CDR3 regions were amplified from genomic DNA using the immunoSEQ Assay, a bias-controlled multiplex PCR. The authors' pipeline ran thus. The number of nucleated cells in each sample was estimated from the amplification of reference gene primers within the assay. To quantify the absolute abundance of each unique TCRbeta CDR3 rearrangement, sequence reads were collapsed and filtered. For each sample, productive Simpson clonality was calculated by taking the square root of Simpson's diversity index across productive rearrangements. TCRdb's version of the immuneACCESS table is confined to in-frame rearrangements and falls short of the full clone set. An unresolved V gene accounts for under half of the shortfall where checked; the remainder is of unknown origin. D and trimming come from the DNA, and the V and J calls and clone size come from that table. Here the sample has hundreds of thousands of clones; 83% occur a single time. The ten largest account for 2% to 3% of the sample.

Whole blood was collected in K2EDTA tubes by collaborating institutions according to the institutions' own protocols. Collaborator samples were shipped for TCRbeta analysis as frozen whole blood, isolated PBMCs, or DNA extracted from either sample type. The full study reports these points: The quantity of clinical and demographic metadata differed by source and by participant and was supplied without curation.

In its sample, this clone was seen a few times. Its cognate antigen has yet to be identified. Base qualities are not recorded, but no much larger clone differs from it by a single base. Relative to germline, V is 4 bases shorter and J is 1 base shorter, with 19 bases between their ends. Its CDR3 holds 17 amino acids, cysteine through phenylalanine. Only the CDR3 part of the read is kept: 51 bases, read in frame from the first base. For CDR1 and CDR2, the germline V gene (reference sequence) lists LGHDT and YNNKEL. Sequenced sample: peripheral blood. Recombination joined TRBV3-1 (or the pseudogene TRBV3-2) with TRBJ1-1; the D gene is possibly TRBD1, with 6 bases matching. The sequence derives from a woman in her 40s with active or convalescent COVID-19. The CDR3 here reads CASSRSSTGTTNTEAFF. The nucleotide sequence is TGTGCCAGCAGCCGAAGCTCGACCGGGACAACGAACACTGAAGCTTTCTTT.